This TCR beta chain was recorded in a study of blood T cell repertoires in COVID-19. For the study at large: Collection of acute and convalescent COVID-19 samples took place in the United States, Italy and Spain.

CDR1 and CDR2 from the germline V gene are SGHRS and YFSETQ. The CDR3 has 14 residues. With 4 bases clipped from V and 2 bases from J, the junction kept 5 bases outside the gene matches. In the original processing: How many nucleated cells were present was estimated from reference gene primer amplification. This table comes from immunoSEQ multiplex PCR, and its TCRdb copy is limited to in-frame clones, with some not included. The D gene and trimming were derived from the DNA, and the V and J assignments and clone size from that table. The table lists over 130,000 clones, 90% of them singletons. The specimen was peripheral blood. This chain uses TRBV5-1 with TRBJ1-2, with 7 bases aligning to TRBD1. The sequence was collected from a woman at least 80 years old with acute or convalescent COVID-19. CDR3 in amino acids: CASSPTTGNYGYTF. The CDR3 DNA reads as TGCGCCAGCAGCCCCACGACAGGGAACTATGGCTACACCTTC.